The 26 T cell receptor beta chains reported below all come from one sample, sequenced in a study of blood T cell repertoires in COVID-19. Repertoires were generated with immunoSEQ multiplex PCR, while TCRdb's copy carries only in-frame clones and drops some. The sample has around 190,000 clones, 84% seen once. The sequencing sample was made of peripheral blood. These receptor sequences come from a human donor in a cohort sampled during active COVID-19.

The chain carries TRBV24-1 and TRBJ1-3; 8 bases are a match to TRBD1. With V trimmed by 4 bases and J by 0 bases, 13 bases remained unmatched. Per germline, CDR1 KGHDR and CDR2 SFDVKD. The CDR3 covers 19 residues. CDR3 coding DNA: TGTGCCACCAGTGACTCAGCCGGACAGGGTTATCACTCTGGAAACACCATATATTTT. Residues: CATSDSAGQGYHSGNTIYF.

J is TRBJ2-5 and V is TRBV2; tentative D call: TRBD1 (6 bases). The V end was cut by 6 bases, the J end by 2 bases, with 16 bases between. The germline CDR1 and CDR2 sequences are SNHLY and FYNNEI. The CDR3 has 15 residues. The CDR3 coding sequence is TGTGCCAGCAGCCCCGCCGGGACACGACAAGAGACCCAGTACTTC. Translating it yields CASSPAGTRQETQYF.

This clone was seen a single time. V is TRBV27 and J is TRBJ1-6; no definite D call. CDR1 and CDR2 (germline): MNHEY, SMNVEV (reference sequence). The V and J ends lost 1 base and 3 bases respectively, with 7 bases between them. CDR3 size: 15 residues. CDR3 in amino acids: CASSLYQIYNSPLHF. The CDR3 coding sequence is TGTGCCAGCAGTTTATACCAGATCTATAATTCACCCCTCCACTTT.

This chain connects TRBV30 to TRBJ2-5; 7 positions match TRBD2. CDR1 and CDR2 from the germline V gene are GTSNPN and SVGIG (reference sequence). The CDR3 runs to 14 residues. With V trimmed by 2 bases and J by 3 bases, 6 bases remained unmatched. CDR3 region: CAWSLNSGKETQYF. In DNA form, the CDR3 reads TGTGCCTGGAGTTTGAACAGCGGGAAAGAGACCCAGTACTTC.

CDR3 DNA: TGTGCCAGCAGTGCTGGTACTACCCCTCAAGAGACCCAGTACTTC. This translates into CASSAGTTPQETQYF. The genes are TRBV27 and TRBJ2-5; no definite D call. V lost 5 bases, J lost 2 bases, and 15 bases lay in between. The CDR3 covers 15 residues. CDR1 MNHEY and CDR2 SMNVEV come from the germline V gene (reference sequence).

The gene calls are TRBV4-1 and TRBJ1-6, with D possibly TRBD1 on 5 matching bases. The CDR3 spans 16 residues. V gave up 2 bases and J gave up 9 bases, with 17 bases separating them. Germline CDR1 and CDR2: MGHRA and YSYEKL. CDR3 loop: CASSQFRQLLGSPLHF. In DNA, the CDR3 is TGCGCCAGCAGCCAATTCAGACAGTTGCTTGGTTCACCCCTCCACTTT.

The chain has TRBV4-1 and TRBJ2-5, with D perhaps TRBD1 (6 bases). V dropped 5 bases and J dropped 4 bases, with 20 bases sitting between them. In germline, CDR1 is MGHRA, CDR2 YSYEKL. The CDR3 sequence is 16 residues long. CDR3 nucleotides: TGCGCCAGCAGCTACGGACAGAGCCTCGGACGAGAGACCCAGTACTTC. It encodes CASSYGQSLGRETQYF.

The rearrangement links TRBV19 to TRBJ2-1, with D maybe TRBD1 (6 bases). The CDR3 loop spans 15 amino acids. Germline V lookup: CDR1 LNHDA, CDR2 SQIVND (reference sequence). Trimming stripped 1 base from V and 5 bases from J, with 12 bases between. The CDR3 nucleotides read TGTGCCAGTAGTATAGGGCAGGGGTACAACAATGAGCAGTTCTTC. This codes for CASSIGQGYNNEQFF.

This chain links TRBV2 with TRBJ2-4; D is undetermined. The CDR3 is 12 residues long. Germline V gene lookup returns CDR1 SNHLY and CDR2 FYNNEI. V lost 6 bases, J lost 10 bases, and 13 bases lay in between. CDR3 sequence: CASSPLSMIQYF. The DNA for the CDR3 is TGTGCCAGCAGCCCACTGTCAATGATTCAGTACTTC.

V usage is TRBV14 and J usage is TRBJ2-1; 7 nucleotides line up with TRBD2. This CDR3 spans 15 amino acids. The germline V gene has CDR1 SGHDN and CDR2 FVKESK. V shed 4 bases, J shed 0 bases, and the junction held 3 bases outside the gene matches. The CDR3: CASSPGGSSYNEQFF. DNA of the CDR3: TGTGCCAGCAGCCCCGGGGGGAGCTCCTACAATGAGCAGTTCTTC.

Concerning this clone itself: Distinct nucleotide sequences in the sample also encode this CDR3. The rearrangement uses TRBV6-5 and TRBJ1-1; D unresolved. The germline V gene has CDR1 MNHEY and CDR2 SVGAGI. V was cut by 5 bases and J by 5 bases, with 12 bases left in between. This CDR3 has 13 amino acids. In nucleotides, the CDR3 is TGTGCCAGCAGTAGACAAGGCCCAACTGAAGCTTTCTTT. Its translation: CASSRQGPTEAFF.

About this clone: Its ends do not fully match the called genes, so a read error is possible. The genes are TRBV11-3 and TRBJ2-5; 8 nucleotides agree with TRBD2. CDR3 size: 14 residues. Germline CDR1 is SGHNT and CDR2 is YENEEA. DNA for the CDR3: TGTGCCAGCAGCCAACGGGAGGGCCAAGGGACCCAGTACTTC. It encodes CASSQREGQGTQYF.

This chain connects TRBV18 to TRBJ2-2; possible D gene TRBD1, 6 bases. V lost 5 bases and J 7 bases, leaving 11 bases between the germline ends. The CDR3 extends over 13 amino acids. Germline CDR1 reads KGHSH; CDR2 reads LQKENI. CDR3 amino acids: CASSSGQSGELFF. Here the CDR3 DNA reads TGTGCCAGCTCATCAGGACAGAGCGGGGAGCTGTTTTTT.

The rearrangement links TRBV5-1 to TRBJ1-1; TRBD1 agrees at 7 bases. Germline CDR1 is SGHRS and CDR2 is YFSETQ. Trimming cost V 3 bases and J 0 bases; bases outside gene matches: 14. CDR3 size: 18 residues. The CDR3 spells CASSYRQGSLGMNTEAFF. CDR3 nucleotide sequence: TGCGCCAGCAGCTACAGACAGGGATCATTGGGCATGAACACTGAAGCTTTCTTT. Full variable domain (outside the CDR3, taken from reference TRBV5-1 and TRBJ1-1): KAGVTQTPRYLIKTRGQQVTLSCSPISGHRSVSWYQQTPGQGLQFLFEYFSETQRNKGNFPGRFSGRQFSNSRSEMNVSTLELGDSALYLCASSYRQGSLGMNTEAFFGQGTRLTVV.

The chain couples TRBV7-9 to TRBJ1-2; 7 positions match TRBD1. V lost 5 bases and J lost 2; bases outside the gene matches: 11. Germline CDR1 SEHNR, CDR2 FQNEAQ (reference sequence). The CDR3 consists of 16 residues. CDR3 bases: TGTGCCAGCAGCCAGGTACAGGGGAAGACGAACTATGGCTACACCTTC. Translating gives CASSQVQGKTNYGYTF.

The rearrangement joins TRBV4-1 to TRBJ1-4, with D unclear. V lost 0 bases, J lost 8 bases, and 13 bases lay in between. This CDR3 is 15 amino acids long. From germline, CDR1 is MGHRA and CDR2 YSYEKL. This CDR3 is CASSQETRLREKLFF. DNA of the CDR3: TGCGCCAGCAGCCAAGAAACCAGGCTCCGCGAAAAACTGTTTTTT.

The V and J genes are TRBV18 and TRBJ2-1; 9 nucleotides align to TRBD1. Germline assignment: CDR1 KGHSH and CDR2 LQKENI. The V segment lost 6 bases and the J segment 0 bases; nucleotides outside the gene matches: 12. CDR3 length: 18 residues. Here the CDR3 reads CASSKQGARRSSYNEQFF. In DNA, the CDR3 is TGTGCCAGCTCCAAACAGGGGGCAAGGAGGAGCTCCTACAATGAGCAGTTCTTC.

The chain combines TRBV6-6 with TRBJ2-5; D possibly corresponds to TRBD1 (6 bases). The CDR3 consists of 14 residues. CDR1 and CDR2 (germline): MNHNY, SVGAGI (reference sequence). Trimming cost V 2 bases and J 5 bases, with 12 bases left between them. The chain's CDR3 is CASSYEGDGETQYF. CDR3 DNA sequence: TGTGCCAGCAGTTACGAGGGGGACGGTGAGACCCAGTACTTC.

This chain uses TRBV5-1 with TRBJ2-2; perhaps TRBD1 as D (5 bases). Looked up from germline, CDR1 is SGHRS and CDR2 is YFSETQ. V was pared by 4 bases and J by 2 bases, with 15 bases between. CDR3 length: 16 residues. The CDR3 protein is CASSPHTGFNTGELFF. CDR3 bases: TGCGCCAGCAGCCCTCATACAGGCTTCAACACCGGGGAGCTGTTTTTT.

The chain employs TRBV10-1 and TRBJ2-4; TRBD2 matches 11 bases. The CDR3 covers 17 residues. CDR1 and CDR2 from the germline V gene are WNHNN and SYGVQD (reference sequence). Trimming at V came to 6 bases and at J to 1 base, leaving 8 bases not matched to a gene. The CDR3 sequence: CASSLAGGDGAKNIQYF. CDR3 in DNA: TGCGCCAGCAGCCTAGCGGGAGGCGATGGGGCCAAAAACATTCAGTACTTC.

The chain combines TRBV7-2 with TRBJ1-1; 7 positions agree with TRBD1. V shed 5 bases, J shed 1 base, and the junction held 7 bases outside the gene matches. The length of the CDR3 is 15 residues. Germline-derived CDR1 and CDR2 are SGHTA and FQGNSA. The CDR3 region has the DNA TGTGCCAGCAGCCCGTACAGGGGTCCGAACACTGAAGCTTTCTTT. It is translated as CASSPYRGPNTEAFF. Looking up the rest from reference TRBV7-2 and TRBJ1-1 gives the full variable domain: GAGVSQSPSNKVTEKGKDVELRCDPISGHTALYWYRQSLGQGLEFLIYFQGNSAPDKSGLPSDRFSAERTGGSVSTLTIQRTQQEDSAVYLCASSPYRGPNTEAFFGQGTRLTVV.

This chain links TRBV29-1 with TRBJ2-5, with TRBD2 identical over 13 bases. Germline trimming cut 4 bases from V and 5 bases from J; bases unmatched to any gene: 4. Germline V CDR1 and CDR2: SQVTM, ANQGSEA. The CDR3 totals 14 residues. This CDR3 reads CSVGGLAGVETQYF. CDR3 DNA sequence: TGCAGCGTTGGCGGACTAGCGGGAGTGGAGACCCAGTACTTC.

A few counts support this clone. The V call is TRBV27, the J call TRBJ2-4; TRBD2 aligns across 15 bases. In germline, CDR1 is MNHEY, CDR2 SMNVEV (reference sequence). The CDR3 extends over 17 amino acids. After removal of 4 bases from V and 9 bases from J, the junction contained 10 bases not matched to a gene. Here the CDR3 reads CASSSPGLAGGGSIQYF. CDR3 DNA: TGTGCCAGCAGTTCTCCGGGACTAGCGGGAGGAGGGAGCATTCAGTACTTC.

The chain employs TRBV5-1 and TRBJ2-1; 7 bases are a match to TRBD2. The germline V gene encodes CDR1 SGHRS and CDR2 YFSETQ. The CDR3 loop spans 14 amino acids. V lost 4 bases and J lost 4; bases outside the gene matches: 5. The CDR3 loop reads CASSPSGGYNEQFF. Here the CDR3 DNA reads TGCGCCAGCAGCCCTAGCGGCGGTTACAATGAGCAGTTCTTC.

The chain is built from TRBV18 and TRBJ1-1, with D perhaps matching TRBD1 (5 bases). Deletions cut 3 bases from V and 4 bases from J, with 9 bases between. CDR1 KGHSH and CDR2 LQKENI come from the germline V gene. This CDR3 spans 13 amino acids. CDR3 loop: CASSPGQATEAFF. The CDR3, as DNA: TGTGCCAGCTCACCGGGGCAGGCCACTGAAGCTTTCTTT.

This chain uses TRBV10-1 with TRBJ2-2; TRBD1 matches 10 bases. The CDR3 loop spans 15 amino acids. The V segment lost 7 bases and the J segment 4 bases; nucleotides outside the gene matches: 6. The germline gives CDR1 WNHNN, CDR2 SYGVQD (reference sequence). This chain's CDR3 is CASKPGQGSTGELFF. In DNA, the CDR3 is TGCGCCAGCAAACCGGGACAGGGGAGCACCGGGGAGCTGTTTTTT.